The rows below give T cell receptor beta chains drawn from one sample of a study of T cells in localized non-small cell lung cancer. Clones were read by immunoSEQ multiplex PCR, and TCRdb kept only the in-frame ones, dropping some. The sample yields 41,000 or so clones, 88% seen once. The sequencing used peripheral blood, collected before any cancer treatment. All receptors derive from a female donor older than 55 with stage I squamous cell lung carcinoma. CDR3s include the opening cysteine and the closing phenylalanine or tryptophan. A D gene is named only where the DNA matches it firmly. Clone size, where shown, is once, few, many, or a class for clones that have expanded.

clone_size	d_call	j_call	v_call	cdr3_aa	cdr3_nt
.	.	TRBJ2-2	TRBV19	CASSIDRGVTWTGELFF	TGTGCCAGTAGTATAGATCGCGGAGTCACCTGGACCGGGGAGCTGTTTTTT
.	TRBD2	TRBJ2-1	TRBV6-4	CASSVGLAIVNEQFF	TGTGCCAGCAGTGTCGGACTAGCCATTGTCAATGAGCAGTTCTTC
.	TRBD1	TRBJ2-7	TRBV7-9	CASIAGTGIREQYF	TGTGCCAGCATCGCCGGGACAGGGATTCGCGAGCAGTACTTC
.	.	TRBJ1-5	TRBV19	CASLPGGHSNQPQHF	TGTGCCAGCCTTCCCGGGGGCCATAGCAATCAGCCCCAGCATTTT
once	TRBD1	TRBJ2-7	TRBV6-5	CASRTDRGLRYEQYF	TGTGCCAGCAGGACCGACAGGGGGCTTCGGTACGAGCAGTACTTC
.	TRBD2	TRBJ2-1	TRBV7-9	CASSLTGLAYNEQFF	TGTGCCAGCAGCTTAACTGGACTAGCGTACAATGAGCAGTTCTTC
.	.	TRBJ1-2	TRBV21-1	CASSNLQGKYTF	TGTGCCAGCAGCAATTTGCAGGGAAAGTACACCTTC
.	.	TRBJ2-1	TRBV4-3	CASSQVGGSRYNEQFF	TGCGCCAGCAGCCAAGTCGGCGGTAGCAGATACAATGAGCAGTTCTTC
.	.	TRBJ1-2	TRBV6-1	CASSGNSGWSYGYTF	TGTGCCAGCAGCGGCAATAGCGGGTGGAGTTATGGCTACACCTTC
.	TRBD2	TRBJ2-1	TRBV7-9	CASSLQLAGVYNEQFF	TGTGCCAGCAGCCTCCAACTAGCGGGAGTATACAATGAGCAGTTCTTC